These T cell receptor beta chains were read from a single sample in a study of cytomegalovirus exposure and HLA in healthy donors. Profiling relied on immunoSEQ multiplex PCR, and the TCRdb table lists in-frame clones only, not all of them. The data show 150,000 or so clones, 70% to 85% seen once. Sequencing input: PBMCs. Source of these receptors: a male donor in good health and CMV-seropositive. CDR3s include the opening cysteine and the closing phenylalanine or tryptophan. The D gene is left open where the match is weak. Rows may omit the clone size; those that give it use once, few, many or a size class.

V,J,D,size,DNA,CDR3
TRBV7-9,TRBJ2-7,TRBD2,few,TGTGCCAGCAGCAGGGAGGGCCTGTCCGTTAACGAGCAGTACTTC,CASSREGLSVNEQYF
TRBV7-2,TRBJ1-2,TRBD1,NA,TGTGCCAGCAGCTTACGACAGGGGGCCATGCGTGGCTACACCTTC,CASSLRQGAMRGYTF
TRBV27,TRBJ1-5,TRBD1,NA,TGTGCCTCCCCGGACAGGGAGAAAAAGCCCCAGCATTTT,CASPDREKKPQHF
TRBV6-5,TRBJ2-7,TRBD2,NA,TGTGCCAGCAGTTACTCTACTAGCGGGACCAGCGAGCAGTACTTC,CASSYSTSGTSEQYF
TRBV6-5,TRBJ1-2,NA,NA,TGTGCCAGCAGTAGCGCCAGGGGTTCTGAAGATGGCTACACCTTC,CASSSARGSEDGYTF
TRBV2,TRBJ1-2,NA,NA,TGTGCCAGCAGGGGCACAGGATATTCTAACTATGGCTACACCTTC,CASRGTGYSNYGYTF
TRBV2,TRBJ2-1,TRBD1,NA,TGTGCCAACACAGGGGCAGGGGGCTTCTACAATGAGCAGTTCTTC,CANTGAGGFYNEQFF
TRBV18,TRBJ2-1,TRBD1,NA,TGTGCCAGCTCACCGACCTTACTTGACAGGGGCAATGAGCAGTTCTTC,CASSPTLLDRGNEQFF
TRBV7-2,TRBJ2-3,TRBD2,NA,TGTGCCAGCAGCTTAGTAGGGACTACACCCACAGATACGCAGTATTTT,CASSLVGTTPTDTQYF
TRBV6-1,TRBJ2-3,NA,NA,TGTGCCAGCAGTGAATATGGGGGCTCGGCAGATACGCAGTATTTT,CASSEYGGSADTQYF
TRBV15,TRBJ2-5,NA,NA,TGTGCCACCAGCAGAGTGGGTAGCGGAGTCGTACAAGAGACCCAGTACTTC,CATSRVGSGVVQETQYF
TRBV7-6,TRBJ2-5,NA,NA,TGTGCCAGCAGCTTGGTTACAGGGAAGCGGACCCAGTACTTC,CASSLVTGKRTQYF
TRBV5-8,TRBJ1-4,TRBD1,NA,TGTGCCAGCAGCTTGGGACAGGGTAATAATGAAAAACTGTTTTTT,CASSLGQGNNEKLFF
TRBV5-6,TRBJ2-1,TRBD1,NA,TGTGCCAGCAGCTTACAGGGGGTCCCCCGGAATGAGCAGTTCTTC,CASSLQGVPRNEQFF
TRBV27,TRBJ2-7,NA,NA,TGTGCCAGCAGTACCCTCTACGAGCAGTACTTC,CASSTLYEQYF
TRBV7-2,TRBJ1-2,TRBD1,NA,TGTGCCAGCAGCCACTCCGGACAGGGAGTCGATGGCTACACCTTC,CASSHSGQGVDGYTF
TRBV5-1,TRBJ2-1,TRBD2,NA,TGCGCCAGCAGCTTAGCTAGCGGTCCTCTCTCCTACAATGAGCAGTTCTTC,CASSLASGPLSYNEQFF
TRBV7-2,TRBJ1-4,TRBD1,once,TGTGCCAGCAGCTTAATGGGACAGGAAAAACTGTTTTTT,CASSLMGQEKLFF
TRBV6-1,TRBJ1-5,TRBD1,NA,TGTGCCAGCAGTGGCGACAGGGGGATTAGCAATCAGCCCCAGCATTTT,CASSGDRGISNQPQHF
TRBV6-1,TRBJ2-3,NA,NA,TGTGCCAGCTCCTACCAGGGCCACGGCCAGGATACGCAGTATTTT,CASSYQGHGQDTQYF
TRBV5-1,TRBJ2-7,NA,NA,TGCGCCAGCAGCCCGGGTCAGGGGTTTTTCGCGCAGTACTTC,CASSPGQGFFAQYF
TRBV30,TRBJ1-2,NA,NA,TGTGCCTGGAGTGGGAAGGGACTAGGGCTAGGCTATGGCTACACCTTC,CAWSGKGLGLGYGYTF
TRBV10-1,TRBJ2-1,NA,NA,TGCACCAGCAGTGGGGGAGGAGGAGGAGACTACAATGAGCAGTTCTTC,CTSSGGGGGDYNEQFF
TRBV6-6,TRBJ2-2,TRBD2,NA,TGTGCCAGCAGTTACCGCGCGGGGGACACCGGGGAGCTGTTTTTT,CASSYRAGDTGELFF
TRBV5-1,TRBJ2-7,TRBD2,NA,TGCGCCAGCAGCGCCGGACTAGCGGCTAGCTACGAGCAGTACTTC,CASSAGLAASYEQYF
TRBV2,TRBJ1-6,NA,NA,TGTGCCAGCGTACTCACCCAGGAATCACCCCTCCACTTT,CASVLTQESPLHF
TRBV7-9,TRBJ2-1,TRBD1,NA,TGTGCCAGCAGCAAACGACAGGGGTCTTTTTACAATGAGCAGTTCTTC,CASSKRQGSFYNEQFF
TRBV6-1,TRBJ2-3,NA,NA,TGTGCCAGCAGTGTTAGCGCACACACAGATACGCAGTATTTT,CASSVSAHTDTQYF
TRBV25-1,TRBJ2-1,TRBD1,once,TGTGCCAGCAGTGAGCTGGACAGGGACGGGAATGAGCAGTTCTTC,CASSELDRDGNEQFF
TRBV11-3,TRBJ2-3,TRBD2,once,TGTGCCAGCAGCTTAGATCTCGGGGGGAAAAGCACAGATACGCAGTATTTT,CASSLDLGGKSTDTQYF
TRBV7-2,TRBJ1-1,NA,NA,TGTGCCAGCAGCGAACGGAGATTGAACACTGAAGCTTTCTTT,CASSERRLNTEAFF
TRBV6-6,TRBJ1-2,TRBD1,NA,TGTGCCAGCAGGGGACAGGGGCCCAACTATGGCTACACCTTC,CASRGQGPNYGYTF
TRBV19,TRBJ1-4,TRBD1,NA,TGTGCCAGTAGTATCGACAGGGGGACTAATGAAAAACTGTTTTTT,CASSIDRGTNEKLFF
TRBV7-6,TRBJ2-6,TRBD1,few,TGTGCCAGCAGCTTAGACGACAGGGGGTCTGGGGCCAACGTCCTGACTTTC,CASSLDDRGSGANVLTF
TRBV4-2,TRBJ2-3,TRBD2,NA,TGTGCCAGCAGCCAAGTCCTAGCGGGAGGTATTTTGGATACGCAGTATTTT,CASSQVLAGGILDTQYF
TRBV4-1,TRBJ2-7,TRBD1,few,TGCGCCAGCAGCGTAGGGACAGAGGGCGAGCAGTACTTC,CASSVGTEGEQYF
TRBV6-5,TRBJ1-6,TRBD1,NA,TGTGCCAGCAGTTACGACAGGGGAGATTCACCCCTCCACTTT,CASSYDRGDSPLHF
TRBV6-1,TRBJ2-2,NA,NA,TGTGCCAGCATACGGGAGAACACCGGGGAGCTGTTTTTT,CASIRENTGELFF
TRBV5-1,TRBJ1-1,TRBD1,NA,TGCGCCAGCAGCAGTACTTCCGGGACAGGGGGCACTGAAGCTTTCTTT,CASSSTSGTGGTEAFF
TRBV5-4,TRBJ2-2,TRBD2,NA,TGTGCCAGCACCTGGCGGCGGACTAGCGGGAGTAGTACCGGGGAGCTGTTTTTT,CASTWRRTSGSSTGELFF
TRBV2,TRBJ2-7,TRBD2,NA,TGTGCCAGCAGGGGACTAGCGGGCATCTACGAGCAGTACTTC,CASRGLAGIYEQYF
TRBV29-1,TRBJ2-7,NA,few,TGCAGCGTTGGGCAGACCTACGAGCAGTACTTC,CSVGQTYEQYF
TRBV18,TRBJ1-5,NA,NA,TGTGCCAGCTCACCAGGGGGTAGGGGGAATCAGCCCCAGCATTTT,CASSPGGRGNQPQHF
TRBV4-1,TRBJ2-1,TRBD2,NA,TGCGCCAGCAGCCGCCTCATGACTAGCGGGCAAATCTACAATGAGCAGTTCTTC,CASSRLMTSGQIYNEQFF
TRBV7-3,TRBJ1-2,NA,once,TGTGCCAGCAGCTTAACCGGGAAAAGGGAGGATGGCTACACCTTC,CASSLTGKREDGYTF
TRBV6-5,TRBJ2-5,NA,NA,TGTGCCAGCAGAGGACCGGGGAAGTTGGAGACCCAGTACTTC,CASRGPGKLETQYF
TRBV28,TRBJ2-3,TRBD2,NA,TGTGCCAGCAGGGTAAATAGCGGGGGGTCAGATACGCAGTATTTT,CASRVNSGGSDTQYF
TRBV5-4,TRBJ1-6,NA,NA,TGTGCCAGCAGCTTGGGACAACCGAATTCACCCCTCCACTTT,CASSLGQPNSPLHF
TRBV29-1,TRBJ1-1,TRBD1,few,TGCAGCGTTAGGACAGGGGGCGCGATGAACACTGAAGCTTTCTTT,CSVRTGGAMNTEAFF
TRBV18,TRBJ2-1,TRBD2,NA,TGTGCCAGCTCACTCCCAGGACTAGCGGGAGCTTACAATGAGCAGTTCTTC,CASSLPGLAGAYNEQFF
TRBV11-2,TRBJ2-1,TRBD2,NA,TGTGCCAGCAGCCCCGGACTAGCGGCCGAGCAGTTCTTC,CASSPGLAAEQFF
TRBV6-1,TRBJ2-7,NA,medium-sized,TGTGCCAGCGGTATAACTGAAGGGGGAGAGTACTTC,CASGITEGGEYF
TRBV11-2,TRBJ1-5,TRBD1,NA,TGTGCCAGCAGCCCCGGACAGGGCCGAAATCAGCCCCAGCATTTT,CASSPGQGRNQPQHF
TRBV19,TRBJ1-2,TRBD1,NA,TGTGCCAGTAGTCCTCTCCCGGGACAGGGGAAGTATGGCTACACCTTC,CASSPLPGQGKYGYTF
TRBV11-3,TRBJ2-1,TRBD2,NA,TGTGCCAGCAGCTTAGAAGGCGGCGGGAGGCCTGAGCAGTTCTTC,CASSLEGGGRPEQFF
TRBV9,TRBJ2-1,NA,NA,TGTGCCAGCAGCGTAGGAGGGGGTGAGCAGTTCTTC,CASSVGGGEQFF
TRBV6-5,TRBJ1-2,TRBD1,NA,TGTGCCAGCAGTTACAGGGACAGAGATAATGGCTACACCTTC,CASSYRDRDNGYTF
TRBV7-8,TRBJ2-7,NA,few,TGTGCCAGCAGCCCTCTTCGGGCCTACGAGCAGTACTTC,CASSPLRAYEQYF
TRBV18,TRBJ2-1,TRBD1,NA,TGTGCCAGCTCACCACGGGACAGGGTTAAAGATGAGCAGTTCTTC,CASSPRDRVKDEQFF
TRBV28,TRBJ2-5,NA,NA,TGTGCCAGCAACCTTGGACAGCAAGAGACCCAGTACTTC,CASNLGQQETQYF